The next 24 T cell receptor beta chains were all read from a single sample in a study of T cells in Graves' hyperthyroidism and ophthalmopathy. Researchers amplified the TCR beta CDR3 regions from RNA transcripts. During a first-round RT-PCR of the TCR CDR3, the HTBI primer set was used. One entry per CDR3 protein, called by TCRdb with MiXCR from the multiplex PCR reads. The table has 550,000 to 600,000 distinct CDR3 sequences, 14% seen once; the top ten hold more than 6%. The sample consisted of blood. These receptors were taken from a woman aged 18 to 35 with Graves' ophthalmopathy.

This clonotype was seen ten or more times. The rearrangement uses TRBV5-5 and TRBJ2-5; D tentatively fits TRBD1 or TRBD2 (5 bases each). The CDR3 has 17 amino acids. The germline V gene has CDR1 SGHKS and CDR2 YYEKEE (reference sequence). V dropped 4 bases and J dropped 2 bases, with 21 bases sitting between them. The chain's CDR3 is CASSLGGAWDGQETQYF. For the CDR3, the DNA is TGTGCCAGCAGCCTTGGGGGTGCGTGGGACGGACAAGAGACCCAGTACTTC.

This clonotype occurred many times. The J gene is TRBJ2-7, the V gene TRBV9; 10 positions agree with TRBD2. V lost 4 bases to trimming and J lost 2 bases; unmatched junction nucleotides: 9. CDR3 length: 16 residues. From germline, CDR1 is SGDLS and CDR2 YYNGEE. CDR3 bases: TGTGCCAGCAGCACCGACTCCGGGACTAGCGCCTACGAGCAGTACTTC. It translates to CASSTDSGTSAYEQYF.

In its sample, this clonotype was seen a few times. This chain connects TRBV6-6 to TRBJ2-7; 10 bases fit TRBD1. In germline, CDR1 is MNHNY, CDR2 SVGAGI (reference sequence). CDR3 length: 17 amino acids. After removal of 0 bases from V and 0 bases from J, the junction contained 5 bases not matched to a gene. The CDR3 coding sequence is TGTGCCAGCAGTTACTCATTGGGACAGGGGCCCTCCTACGAGCAGTACTTC. As protein: CASSYSLGQGPSYEQYF.

Only a few counts were recorded for this clonotype. The V gene is TRBV5-8, the J gene TRBJ2-3; D uncertain. The germline gives CDR1 SGHTS, CDR2 YDEGEE. The V and J ends lost 4 bases and 2 bases respectively, with 14 bases between them. The CDR3 has 15 amino acids. CDR3 sequence: CASSLDLTLTDTQYF. In DNA, the CDR3 is TGTGCCAGCAGCCTGGATCTAACTCTCACAGATACGCAGTATTTT.

This clonotype was counted ten times or more. The genes are TRBV6-6 and TRBJ2-3; D is undetermined. CDR1 and CDR2 from the germline V gene are MNHNY and SVGAGI (reference sequence). CDR3 length equals 13 residues. The V and J ends lost 2 bases and 2 bases respectively, with 5 bases between them. The chain's CDR3 is CASSYPNTDTQYF. CDR3 nucleotides: TGTGCCAGCAGTTACCCAAACACAGATACGCAGTATTTT.

Many counts were recorded for this clonotype. V and J are TRBV3-1 and TRBJ1-1; 7 positions match TRBD1. CDR1 and CDR2 from the germline V gene are LGHDT and YNNKEL (reference sequence). This CDR3 has 13 amino acids. The trim removed 2 bases at V and 3 bases at J, leaving 0 bases unmatched. The CDR3 reads CASSQQGDTEAFF. DNA of the CDR3: TGTGCCAGCAGCCAACAGGGGGACACTGAAGCTTTCTTT.

This clonotype has a count of ten or more. V is TRBV28 and J is TRBJ2-3; 7 positions match TRBD1. Trimming removed 5 bases from V and 2 bases from J; junction bases left unmatched: 7. CDR3 size: 15 residues. The germline V gene encodes CDR1 MDHEN and CDR2 SYDVKM. The CDR3 coding sequence is TGTGCCAGCAGTGGCCCGGGACAGTACACAGATACGCAGTATTTT. Residues: CASSGPGQYTDTQYF.

This clonotype was recorded many times. The chain couples TRBV30 to TRBJ2-1, with D unresolved. Germline V lookup: CDR1 GTSNPN, CDR2 SVGIG (reference sequence). This CDR3 contains 11 residues. The ends were cut back, 0 bases at V and 14 bases at J, with 11 bases in the middle. The CDR3 coding sequence is TGTGCCTGGAGTGTTGGCCCCTTGGAGTTCTTC. Amino acids: CAWSVGPLEFF.

The genes are TRBV20-1 and TRBJ2-1; 7 nucleotides line up with TRBD2. With 5 bases clipped from V and 5 bases from J, the junction kept 12 bases outside the gene matches. The germline V gene has CDR1 DFQATT and CDR2 SNEGSKA (reference sequence). The CDR3 runs 15 residues. The CDR3 sequence is CSALPALAYNNEQFF. The CDR3 DNA reads as TGCAGTGCTCTCCCGGCACTAGCGTACAACAATGAGCAGTTCTTC.

In this sample, this clonotype turned up a few times. In DNA, the CDR3 is TGCAGTGCTAGAATCAGGTGGGGAGCCGAGACCCAGTACTTC. This gives the protein CSARIRWGAETQYF. The chain employs TRBV20-1 and TRBJ2-5, with D possibly being TRBD2 (5 bases). The CDR3 extends over 14 amino acids. Trimming cost V 2 bases and J 5 bases, with 15 bases left between them. Germline V CDR1 and CDR2: DFQATT, SNEGSKA (reference sequence).

This clonotype was seen many times. The V gene is TRBV3-1, the J gene TRBJ2-7, with a tentative D call TRBD2 (5 bases). The CDR3 is made up of 14 amino acids. The V and J ends lost 4 bases and 1 base respectively, with 11 bases between them. CDR1 and CDR2 from the germline V gene are LGHDT and YNNKEL (reference sequence). The CDR3 DNA reads TGTGCCAGCAGCCGGAGGAGTCTTTCCTACGAGCAGTACTTC. Encoded protein: CASSRRSLSYEQYF.

The gene calls are TRBV19 and TRBJ1-5; no clear D gene. Germline CDR1 reads LNHDA; CDR2 reads SQIVND (reference sequence). CDR3 length equals 15 residues. Trimming removed 4 bases from V and 0 bases from J, with 10 bases in between. CDR3 nucleotide sequence: TGTGCCAGTAGTAGGGAGGGATATAGCAATCAGCCCCAGCATTTT. It is translated as CASSREGYSNQPQHF.

The chain has TRBV19 and TRBJ1-5; TRBD1 might be the D (5 bases). This CDR3 has 14 residues. Germline lookup yields CDR1 LNHDA and CDR2 SQIVND (reference sequence). V was cut by 6 bases and J by 1 base, with 10 bases left in between. The CDR3 is CASREGRSNQPQHF. For the CDR3, the DNA is TGTGCCAGTAGGGAGGGACGGAGCAATCAGCCCCAGCATTTT.

The V call is TRBV19, the J call TRBJ2-4, with 8 bases matching TRBD2. Germline values: CDR1 LNHDA, CDR2 SQIVND (reference sequence). This CDR3 comprises 16 residues. J was trimmed by 1 base and V by 5 bases; bases with no gene match: 7. Here the CDR3 reads CASSVTGGWAKNIQYF. The CDR3 bases are TGTGCCAGTAGTGTTACGGGAGGGTGGGCCAAAAACATTCAGTACTTC.

The genes are TRBV7-9 and TRBJ2-5; possibly TRBD2 for D (6 bases). Germline V CDR1 and CDR2: SEHNR, FQNEAQ (reference sequence). The CDR3 consists of 15 residues. V lost 3 bases, J lost 3 bases, and 14 bases lay in between. CDR3 loop: CASSFREIREETQYF. The CDR3 nucleotides are TGTGCCAGCAGCTTTCGGGAGATTCGGGAAGAGACCCAGTACTTC.

V gene TRBV9 combines with J gene TRBJ2-1, with 8 bases lining up with TRBD1. The CDR3 consists of 17 residues. V gave up 2 bases and J gave up 0 bases; unmatched junction bases: 7. Germline CDR1 and CDR2: SGDLS and YYNGEE. The DNA for the CDR3 is TGTGCCAGCAGCGTCGAGAGGACAGGGAGCTCCTACAATGAGCAGTTCTTC. This translates into CASSVERTGSSYNEQFF.

The chain carries TRBV13 and TRBJ2-7; TRBD2 is a possible D gene (5 bases). Germline values: CDR1 PRHDT, CDR2 FYEKMQ (reference sequence). V was trimmed by 3 bases and J by 7 bases, leaving 16 bases between them. This CDR3 has 14 amino acids. This chain's CDR3 is CASSLDPSRGEQYF. CDR3 bases: TGTGCCAGCAGCTTGGACCCAAGTCGGGGAGAGCAGTACTTC.

This clonotype was recorded at least ten times. CDR3 region: CASTGTTNTEAFF. The CDR3 DNA reads as TGTGCCAGCACTGGGACAACAAACACTGAAGCTTTCTTT. V usage is TRBV27 and J usage is TRBJ1-1; D is perhaps TRBD1 (6 bases). Germline V gene data show CDR1 as MNHEY and CDR2 as SMNVEV (reference sequence). Trimming removed 7 bases at V and 2 bases at J, with 11 bases between. This CDR3 region has 13 residues.

This clonotype was seen repeatedly, ten times or more. The chain recombines TRBV28 with TRBJ2-1, with D perhaps matching TRBD2 (6 bases). Germline V gives CDR1 MDHEN, CDR2 SYDVKM. Trimming pared 3 bases from V and 0 bases from J, leaving 9 bases between. This CDR3 spans 15 amino acids. CDR3 protein: CASSFWRGSYNEQFF. In DNA, the CDR3 is TGTGCCAGCAGTTTCTGGCGGGGCTCCTACAATGAGCAGTTCTTC.

There are many counts of this clonotype. This sequence joins TRBV27 and TRBJ2-3; 9 nucleotides align to TRBD2. The CDR3 consists of 16 residues. Germline V gene sequence: CDR1 MNHEY, CDR2 SMNVEV (reference sequence). V shed 7 bases and J 3 bases; nucleotides not matched to a gene: 11. CDR3 protein: CASIPRIAGVTDTQYF. DNA for the CDR3: TGTGCCAGCATCCCCAGGATAGCGGGAGTGACAGATACGCAGTATTTT.

This clonotype was observed many times. This chain joins TRBV18 and TRBJ2-3, with D possibly TRBD2 on 5 matching bases. V shed 1 base and J shed 0 bases, with 8 bases lying between them. The CDR3 runs 15 residues. Per germline, CDR1 KGHSH and CDR2 LQKENI. CDR3 sequence (DNA): TGTGCCAGCTCACCACAAGCGGCTAGCACAGATACGCAGTATTTT. It encodes CASSPQAASTDTQYF.

V usage is TRBV4-1 and J usage is TRBJ2-1, with D unclear. CDR3 size: 16 residues. The germline CDR1 and CDR2 sequences are MGHRA and YSYEKL. The germline V and J ends were trimmed by 1 base and 0 bases, with 10 bases remaining between them. The CDR3 spells CASSQVQASSYNEQFF. The CDR3 DNA reads TGCGCCAGCAGCCAAGTGCAGGCGAGCTCCTACAATGAGCAGTTCTTC.

This clonotype was detected many times. The rearrangement joins TRBV7-2 to TRBJ1-5; D gene uncertain. CDR1 is SGHTA, CDR2 FQGNSA, per germline. V was shortened by 5 bases and J by 7 bases, with 12 bases between the two germline ends. The CDR3 has 13 residues. CDR3 nucleotides: TGTGCCAGCAGCCCTAGTCCCTCCCAGCCCCAGCATTTT. It specifies CASSPSPSQPQHF.

The V gene is TRBV13, the J gene TRBJ2-4; 8 positions match TRBD1. The CDR3 has 17 residues. The V gene's germline CDR1 is PRHDT and CDR2 FYEKMQ (reference sequence). Losses at the gene ends were 7 bases for V and 0 bases for J; bases not matched to a gene: 11. CDR3 amino acids: CASNGTGERLAKNIQYF. The CDR3, as DNA: TGTGCCAGCAACGGGACAGGCGAAAGATTAGCCAAAAACATTCAGTACTTC. The variable domain in full, completed from reference TRBV13 and TRBJ2-4, reads AAGVIQSPRHLIKEKRETATLKCYPIPRHDTVYWYQQGPGQDPQFLISFYEKMQSDKGSIPDRFSAQQFSDYHSELNMSSLELGDSALYFCASNGTGERLAKNIQYFGAGTRLSVL.